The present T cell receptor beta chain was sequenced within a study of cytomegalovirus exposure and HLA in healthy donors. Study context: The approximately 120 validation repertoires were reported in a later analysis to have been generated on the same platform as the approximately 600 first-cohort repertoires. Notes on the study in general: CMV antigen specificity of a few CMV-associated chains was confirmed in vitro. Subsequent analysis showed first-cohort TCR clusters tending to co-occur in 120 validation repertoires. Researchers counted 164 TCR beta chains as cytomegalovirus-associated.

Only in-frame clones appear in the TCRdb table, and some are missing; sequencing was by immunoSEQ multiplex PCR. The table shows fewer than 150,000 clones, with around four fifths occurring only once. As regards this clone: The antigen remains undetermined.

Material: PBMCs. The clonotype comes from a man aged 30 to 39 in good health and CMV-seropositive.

The CDR3 reads CASRALAASYNEQFF. As DNA, the CDR3 is TGTGCCAGCAGAGCACTAGCGGCCTCCTACAATGAGCAGTTCTTC. The V gene is TRBV6-1, the J gene TRBJ2-1, with 8 bases lining up with TRBD2. The CDR3 is made up of 15 amino acids. V trimming: 6 bases; J trimming: 0 bases; junction bases outside the gene matches: 4. Germline CDR1 and CDR2: MNHNS and SASEGT.